The clone carrying this TCR beta chain occurred many times. What it recognizes is unknown. The CDR3 loop spans 14 amino acids. Losses at the gene ends were 2 bases for V and 2 bases for J; bases not matched to a gene: 0. Germline lookup yields CDR1 ENHRY and CDR2 SYGVKD. The data were obtained in a study of T cells after yellow fever vaccination. Across the whole study: Low-cell-number fractions were prepared with SMART-Seq v4 Ultra Low Input. The study's findings and limits: High-abundance clonotypes from the bulk population could contaminate FACS-sorted repertoires.

It was through 5'RACE template switching that TCR cDNA was made, with a universal primer site and UMIs added. One entry per CDR3 protein, called by TCRdb with MiXCR from the 5' RACE reads. The repertoire includes a few hundred thousand distinct CDR3 sequences, roughly 3.5% of them detected once, and around 20% sits in the top ten. The chain combines TRBV10-3 with TRBJ1-2; 9 bases map to TRBD1. This sample comprised PBMCs, obtained on the day of the yellow fever booster vaccination. This TCR came from a man aged 18 to 30 who received the YFV17D yellow fever vaccine. The CDR3 DNA reads TGTGCCATCAGTGAGGGACAGGGGAACTATGGCTACACCTTC. Protein sequence: CAISEGQGNYGYTF.